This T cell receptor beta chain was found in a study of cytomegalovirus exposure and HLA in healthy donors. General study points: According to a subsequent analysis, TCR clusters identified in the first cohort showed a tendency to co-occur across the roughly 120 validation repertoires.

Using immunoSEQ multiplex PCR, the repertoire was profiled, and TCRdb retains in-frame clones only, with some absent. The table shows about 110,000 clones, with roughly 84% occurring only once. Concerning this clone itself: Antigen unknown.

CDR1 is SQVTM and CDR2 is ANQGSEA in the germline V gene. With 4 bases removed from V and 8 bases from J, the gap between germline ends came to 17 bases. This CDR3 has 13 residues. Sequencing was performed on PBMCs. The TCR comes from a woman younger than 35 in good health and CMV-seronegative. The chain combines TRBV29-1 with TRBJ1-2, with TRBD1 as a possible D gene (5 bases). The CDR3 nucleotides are TGCAGCGTTGTACCAGGGTCCTTGAGCGGCTACACCTTC. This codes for CSVVPGSLSGYTF.